This T cell receptor beta chain was recorded in a study of human T cells and chemical hapten exposure. General study points: DPC sensitization produced no change in TCRs with frequency above 1 in 1000.

The time point denotes: patch test 1, 2 weeks after DPC sensitization. Described treatment: therapeutic diphenylcyclopropenone sensitization with weekly scalp DPC. Blood was drawn before each patch test was applied. Participating donors were patients with alopecia, aged 18 to 70 years, considered appropriate candidates for DPC. TCRdb processed the RACE reads anew with MiXCR; each CDR3 protein has one entry. The data show 300,000 to 400,000 distinct CDR3 sequences, roughly 6.9% seen once. Trimming took 5 bases from V and 6 from J; bases not matched to a gene: 10. CDR1 is MNHEY and CDR2 is SVGAGI in the germline V gene. The CDR3 extends over 15 amino acids. As to this clonotype: Its target is unknown.

The sequencing here drew on whole blood, taken in connection with sensitization to the hapten diphenylcyclopropenone (DPC). The chain joins TRBV6-5 to TRBJ2-4; 7 bases fit TRBD2. The receptor's source is a woman aged 18-29 years with alopecia areata. Some clones in this sample may be carry-over from other donors' samples. CDR3: CASSRVAGRPNIQYF. The CDR3 DNA follows: TGTGCCAGCAGTCGCGTAGCGGGTCGACCAAACATTCAGTACTTC.